Presented here are 5 T cell receptor beta chains from one specimen sequenced in a study of shared clonotypes between healthy human individuals. Some clones are missing from TCRdb's copy, which holds only in-frame ones; the method was immunoSEQ multiplex PCR. This table has roughly 2.6 million clones, approximately 90% appearing once. The sample consisted of naive CD4+ T cells sorted from blood. The sample's subset: CD45RA+ positively selected. These receptor sequences come from a man in his late teens or twenties in good health.

The V gene is TRBV5-5, the J gene TRBJ2-7, with TRBD1 identical over 7 bases. CDR3 length: 15 amino acids. Germline CDR1 SGHKS, CDR2 YYEKEE (reference sequence). After removal of 3 bases from V and 3 bases from J, the junction contained 9 bases not matched to a gene. The CDR3 loop is CASSSTSGTVYEQYF. CDR3 nucleotides: TGTGCCAGCAGCTCCACCTCCGGGACAGTCTACGAGCAGTACTTC.

A word on this clone: Other DNA sequences in this sample translate to the same CDR3. The chain has TRBV7-8 and TRBJ2-7; TRBD1 aligns across 7 bases. V trimming: 4 bases; J trimming: 6 bases; junction bases outside the gene matches: 12. The CDR3 has 15 residues. The V gene's germline CDR1 is SGHVS and CDR2 FQNEAQ. The CDR3 loop is CASSSLLEGAPEQYF. CDR3 in DNA: TGTGCCAGCAGCTCCCTACTCGAGGGGGCCCCCGAGCAGTACTTC.

The CDR3 is CASSSRPGNEKLFF. The CDR3 nucleotides read TGTGCCAGCAGCTCCAGACCCGGTAATGAAAAACTGTTTTTT. The gene calls are TRBV7-2 and TRBJ1-4; D remains unclear. Trimming left V 4 bases short and J 4 bases short, with 10 bases between. CDR3 length equals 14 residues. CDR1 and CDR2 from the germline V gene are SGHTA and FQGNSA.

The V and J genes are TRBV7-9 and TRBJ2-3; 8 nucleotides match TRBD2. Per the germline V gene, CDR1 is SEHNR and CDR2 is FQNEAQ (reference sequence). J lost 5 bases, V lost 3 bases, and 10 bases had no gene match. The CDR3 is 16 amino acids. CDR3 region: CASSFLQAGVRDTQYF. The CDR3 bases are TGTGCCAGCAGCTTCCTACAAGCGGGGGTGCGAGATACGCAGTATTTT.

DNA of the CDR3: TGTGCCAGCAGCCCGCGCTCCCCCACCGGGGAGCTGTTTTTT. Translated: CASSPRSPTGELFF. The chain couples TRBV11-2 to TRBJ2-2; D gene ambiguous. The germline CDR1 and CDR2 sequences are SGHAT and FQNNGV. The V end was cut by 5 bases, the J end by 4 bases, with 11 bases between. This CDR3 has 14 amino acids. Full variable domain (rest looked up from reference TRBV11-2 and TRBJ2-2): EAGVAQSPRYKIIEKRQSVAFWCNPISGHATLYWYQQILGQGPKLLIQFQNNGVVDDSQLPKDRFSAERLKGVDSTLKIQPAKLEDSAVYLCASSPRSPTGELFFGEGSRLTVL.